Listed below are T cell receptor beta chains from one sample, sequenced in a study of T-cell reconstitution after alpha-beta-depleted transplantation in children. TCRdb recomputed calls from the PCR reads with MiXCR, one row per CDR3 protein. The sample carries roughly 100,000 distinct CDR3 sequences, about 8% recorded once. The sequenced sample was PBMCs, obtained before TCRalphabeta/CD19-depleted stem cell transplant. The receptors originated from a boy aged 2-9 years with acute lymphoblastic leukemia, due to receive a stem cell transplant. CDR3s include the opening cysteine and the closing phenylalanine or tryptophan. The D gene is left open where the match is weak. Size is omitted from some rows. Given values are once, few, many or a class for expanded clones.

size	J	V	D	DNA	CDR3
many	TRBJ2-7	TRBV6-1	.	TGTGCCAGCAGTGAACCCGGTTACGAGCAGTACTTC	CASSEPGYEQYF
many	TRBJ2-3	TRBV20-1	TRBD1	TGCAGTGTTCAGGGGGCGCTGGGTACGGTTACGCAGTATTTT	CSVQGALGTVTQYF
.	TRBJ2-7	TRBV5-1	.	TGCGCCTGCAGCCCGGACCCAAAAACCGGCGAGCAGTACTTC	CACSPDPKTGEQYF
.	TRBJ2-3	TRBV3-1	TRBD1	TGTGCCAGCAGCCCCGAGGGGGCCACCCTTGAGGCAGATACGCAGTATTTT	CASSPEGATLEADTQYF
.	TRBJ1-1	TRBV28	.	TGTGCCAGCTACGTTAGGTGGGGCACTGAAGCTTTCTTT	CASYVRWGTEAFF
few	TRBJ2-1	TRBV5-1	TRBD2	TGCGCCAGCAGCTTGGCCGGGGGGGCCTACAATGAGCAGTTCTTC	CASSLAGGAYNEQFF
few	TRBJ2-7	TRBV10-1	.	TGCGCCAGCAGTGACCCTAAGGGGTCCTACGAGCAGTACTTC	CASSDPKGSYEQYF
few	TRBJ2-3	TRBV6-1	.	TGTGCCAGCAGTGAAGGGCTCCGGGGCACAGATACGCAGTATTTT	CASSEGLRGTDTQYF
.	TRBJ2-1	TRBV20-1	TRBD2	TGCAGTGCCGCGAAAAGCGGGGGTAACAATGAGCAGTTCTTC	CSAAKSGGNNEQFF
medium-sized	TRBJ2-7	TRBV7-9	.	TGTGCCAGCAGCTTAGGACGGGACACCGACTACGAGCAGTACTTC	CASSLGRDTDYEQYF
many	TRBJ2-7	TRBV20-1	.	TGCAGTGCTATGGTGTCTGGGGGCCTGACCTACGAGCAGTACTTC	CSAMVSGGLTYEQYF
many	TRBJ2-5	TRBV29-1	.	TGCAGCGGGATAAGGGGACGTTTCCAAGAGACCCAGTACTTC	CSGIRGRFQETQYF
many	TRBJ1-4	TRBV6-2/TRBV6-3	.	TGTGCCAGCAGTTACACGGGGAGAAATGAAAAACTGTTTTTT	CASSYTGRNEKLFF
many	TRBJ2-2	TRBV10-3	TRBD2	TGTGCCATCACTAGCGGGGGGAGCACCGGGGAGCTGTTTTTT	CAITSGGSTGELFF
.	TRBJ2-5	TRBV7-3	.	TGTGCCAGCAGCCCCCGGGGGGCCGGGGAGACCCAGTACTTC	CASSPRGAGETQYF
many	TRBJ2-7	TRBV7-9	.	TGTGCCAGCAGCTTAGGACGAGAGGAGCAGTACTTC	CASSLGREEQYF
many	TRBJ2-1	TRBV20-1	.	TGCAGTGCCGAAGGCCACAATGAGCAGTTCTTC	CSAEGHNEQFF
many	TRBJ2-1	TRBV7-9	.	TGTGCCAGCAGCGGCCAAGTGGGGGTGGACAATGAGCAGTTCTTC	CASSGQVGVDNEQFF
.	TRBJ2-3	TRBV5-1	.	TGCGCCAGCAGCTTGGAGGGGGGGGGCACAGATACGCAGTATTTT	CASSLEGGGTDTQYF
many	TRBJ2-3	TRBV5-1	.	TGCGCCAGCAGATTGAGTGCAGATACGCAGTATTTT	CASRLSADTQYF
many	TRBJ2-7	TRBV6-6	.	TGTGCCAGCAGTCCAGGGGACGAGCAGTACTTC	CASSPGDEQYF
many	TRBJ2-3	TRBV24-1	TRBD2	TGTGCCACCAGTGACCGACGACCCACTAGCGGGGGGGCCCGAGATACGCAGTATTTT	CATSDRRPTSGGARDTQYF
.	TRBJ1-2	TRBV20-1	.	TGCAGTGCTAGTGGGGGGCCTGGGAGAGATGGCTACACCTTC	CSASGGPGRDGYTF
few	TRBJ2-1	TRBV4-2	TRBD2	TGTGCCAGCAGCCAAGAGGGGGGAGGCGGGGGGGCCCGTGAGCAGTTCTTC	CASSQEGGGGGAREQFF
.	TRBJ2-1	TRBV20-1	TRBD2	TGCAGTGCTAGTCCCGGGGGGGCGGTCAATGAGCAGTTCTTC	CSASPGGAVNEQFF
few	TRBJ1-1	TRBV20-1	TRBD1	TGCAGTGCTGCATTCGCAGGGGGCGCGACTGAAGCTTTCTTT	CSAAFAGGATEAFF
.	TRBJ2-5	TRBV3-1	TRBD2	TGTGCCATCAGCCTGGGGGGGACGGAGACCCAGTACTTC	CAISLGGTETQYF
many	TRBJ2-2	TRBV7-8	TRBD2	TGTGCCAGCAGCCCCAGCAGGAGCGGGGGGGCTACCGGGGAGCTGTTTTTT	CASSPSRSGGATGELFF
many	TRBJ1-6	TRBV25-1	.	TGTGCCAGCAGTGTAGGAAGGACAGACAAGACACCCCTCCACTTT	CASSVGRTDKTPLHF
many	TRBJ1-4	TRBV4-2	.	TGTGCCAGCAGCCAAGATGGCGGGGTTAATGAAAAACTGTTTTTT	CASSQDGGVNEKLFF
many	TRBJ2-7	TRBV28	.	TGTGCCAGCAGTTTCAGGGAAAACGGGCAGTACTTC	CASSFRENGQYF
few	TRBJ2-4	TRBV5-1	.	TGCGCCAGCCACTCGGAGCTAGCCAAAAACATTCAGTACTTC	CASHSELAKNIQYF
many	TRBJ2-2	TRBV6-4	TRBD2	TGTGCCAGCAGTGGTCGCCGGGGGGGGCCGATGGCGGGAAGAGTGCCGAACACCGGGGAGCTGTTTTTT	CASSGRRGGPMAGRVPNTGELFF
few	TRBJ2-7	TRBV6-2/TRBV6-3	.	TGTGCCAGCGAGGGGATACTCTACGAGCAGTACTTC	CASEGILYEQYF
few	TRBJ2-1	TRBV7-2	TRBD1	TGTGCCAGCAGCCGCGACAGGGGGACCTACAATGAGCAGTTCTTC	CASSRDRGTYNEQFF
few	TRBJ2-3	TRBV6-5	TRBD2	TGTGCCAGCAGTTTAGCGGGGGGACGAGGTACGCAGTATTTT	CASSLAGGRGTQYF
.	TRBJ2-3	TRBV4-2	.	TGTGCCAGCAGCCAAGACGAAGGCGGAACGCAGTATTTT	CASSQDEGGTQYF
.	TRBJ1-1	TRBV12-3/TRBV12-4	.	TGTGCCAGCAGGCCGACGGAAATCTTTGAAGCTTTCTTT	CASRPTEIFEAFF
few	TRBJ2-1	TRBV20-1	TRBD2	TGCAGTGCTACCGGCGGGACTAGCGGGGCTGTGGGGCGGCAGTTCTTC	CSATGGTSGAVGRQFF
many	TRBJ2-4	TRBV3-1	.	TGTGCCAGCAGCCAAGGAGATGGGTGGGGAAACATTCAGTACTTC	CASSQGDGWGNIQYF
many	TRBJ1-1	TRBV4-3	.	TGCGCCAGCAGCCAAGACAACACGATCATGAACACTGAAGCTTTCTTT	CASSQDNTIMNTEAFF
many	TRBJ2-3	TRBV5-1	.	TGCGCCAGCAGCCTCAGTGATACGCAGTATTTT	CASSLSDTQYF
many	TRBJ1-1	TRBV10-1	.	TGCGCCAGCACCGAAGGACAATCCACTGAAGCTTTCTTT	CASTEGQSTEAFF
many	TRBJ1-2	TRBV5-1	.	TGCGCCAGCAGCACCCGCCCCCGGTGGGAGGATGGCTACACCTTC	CASSTRPRWEDGYTF
many	TRBJ1-2	TRBV5-1	.	TGCGCCAGCAGCCCCGACACATATGGCTACACCTTC	CASSPDTYGYTF
many	TRBJ2-1	TRBV29-1	.	TGCAGCGTTGACGGGGGCTCTCCCTACAATGAGCAGTTCTTC	CSVDGGSPYNEQFF
.	TRBJ2-3	TRBV12-3/TRBV12-4	.	TGTGCCAGCAGCTCCGGGACGTCTTGGGATACGCAGTATTTT	CASSSGTSWDTQYF
many	TRBJ2-7	TRBV11-2	TRBD2	TGTGCCAGCTCCCTCACTAGCGGGGGTCCCCGGGAGAGGTACGAGCAGTACTTC	CASSLTSGGPRERYEQYF
many	TRBJ1-1	TRBV4-2	.	TGTGCCAGCAGCCGATATGAGGGCTTGAACACTGAAGCTTTCTTT	CASSRYEGLNTEAFF
many	TRBJ1-1	TRBV6-5	.	TGTGCCAGCAGTTACCTGGCAGTTGGGAACACTGAAGCTTTCTTT	CASSYLAVGNTEAFF
few	TRBJ2-7	TRBV28	.	TGTGCCAGCAGTTCGGGACAAGTTCCCTACGAGCAGTACTTC	CASSSGQVPYEQYF
.	TRBJ1-3	TRBV20-1	TRBD1	TGCAGTGCAGCACCTACCGGGACAGCTGGAAACACCATATATTTT	CSAAPTGTAGNTIYF
many	TRBJ1-5	TRBV20-1	TRBD1	TGCAGTGCTAGACCAGGGGGCAGACAGCCCCAGCATTTT	CSARPGGRQPQHF
few	TRBJ2-3	TRBV3-1	TRBD1	TGTGCCAGCAGCCAATACGGGACAGGGTCCTTTGATACGCAGTATTTT	CASSQYGTGSFDTQYF
many	TRBJ2-3	TRBV21-1	.	TGTGCCAGCAGCAAACCCCTCGGCAGTCCCCTTCCGCAGTATTTT	CASSKPLGSPLPQYF
.	TRBJ1-5	TRBV12-3/TRBV12-4	.	TGTGCCAGCAGTCTCTACCCCAATCAGCCCCAGCATTTT	CASSLYPNQPQHF
few	TRBJ1-5	TRBV10-3	TRBD1	TGTGCCATCAGTGAGGGACAGGGTAATCAGCCCCAGCATTTT	CAISEGQGNQPQHF
many	TRBJ2-3	TRBV12-3/TRBV12-4	.	TGTGCCAGCAGTGAGGGGGGGAGCACAGATACGCAGTATTTT	CASSEGGSTDTQYF
once	TRBJ2-5	TRBV11-2	TRBD2	TGTGCCAGCAGCTGCTGGACTAGCGAAGAGACCCAGTACTTC	CASSCWTSEETQYF